This T cell receptor (beta chain) derives from a study of cytomegalovirus exposure and HLA in healthy donors. The PCR made use of 60 Vbeta and 13 Jbeta primers. Generated by immunoSEQ multiplex PCR, the TCRdb table keeps only in-frame clones and is missing some. The sample holds about 200,000 clones, approximately 70% seen once. The J segment lost 3 bases and the V segment lost 8 bases, leaving 16 bases of the junction unmatched. CDR1 and CDR2 (germline): MDHEN, SYDVKM. The CDR3 length is 17 residues. The chain carries TRBV28 and TRBJ1-1; 9 nucleotides line up with TRBD1. The material sequenced was PBMCs. This TCR was recovered from a man aged 35-49 years in good health and CMV-seropositive. The CDR3 coding sequence is TGTGCCAGCGCCAATTCCCACAGGGGGCGCGGGTACACTGAAGCTTTCTTT. Encoded protein: CASANSHRGRGYTEAFF.